The subject of this entry is one T cell receptor (beta chain). Its antigen is still unknown. Other DNA sequences of this sample code for an identical CDR3. This specimen comes from a study of cytomegalovirus exposure and HLA in healthy donors. Study-level points and caveats: 164 TCR beta chains were listed as cytomegalovirus-associated.

Those who donated were healthy bone marrow donors. This PCR relied on a set of 60 Vbeta primers and 13 Jbeta primers. TCRdb's copy holds only in-frame clones and misses some; the assay was immunoSEQ multiplex PCR. In the table there are hundreds of thousands of clones, about four fifths of which are singletons. Germline V gene data show CDR1 as KGHSH and CDR2 as LQKENI. The CDR3 is 13 amino acids. Germline trimming cut 5 bases from V and 1 base from J; bases unmatched to any gene: 2. This receptor was identified in a man aged 25-40 years in good health and CMV-seronegative. Sample: PBMCs. The chain uses TRBV18 and TRBJ2-7; 7 positions agree with TRBD1. The CDR3, as DNA: TGTGCCAGCTCAGGACAGGATTCCTACGAGCAGTACTTC. Translating it yields CASSGQDSYEQYF. Full variable domain (missing parts from reference TRBV18 and TRBJ2-7): NAGVMQNPRHLVRRRGQEARLRCSPMKGHSHVYWYRQLPEEGLKFMVYLQKENIIDESGMPKERFSAEFPKEGPSILRIQQVVRGDSAAYFCASSGQDSYEQYFGPGTRLTVT.